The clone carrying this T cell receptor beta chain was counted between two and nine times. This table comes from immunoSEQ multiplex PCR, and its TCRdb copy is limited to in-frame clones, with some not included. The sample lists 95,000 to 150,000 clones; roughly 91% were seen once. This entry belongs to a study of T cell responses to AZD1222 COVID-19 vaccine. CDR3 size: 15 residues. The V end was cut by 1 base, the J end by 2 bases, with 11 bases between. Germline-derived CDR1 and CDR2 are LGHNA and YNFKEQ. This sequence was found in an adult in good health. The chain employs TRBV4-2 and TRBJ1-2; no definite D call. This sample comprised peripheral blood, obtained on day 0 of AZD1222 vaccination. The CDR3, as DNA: TGTGCCAGCAGCCAAGTAGACCCGACAAACTATGGCTACACCTTC. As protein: CASSQVDPTNYGYTF.